This T cell receptor (beta chain) was sequenced during a study of blood T cell repertoires in COVID-19. As for the study in general: The United States, Italy and Spain were the sources of the acute and convalescent COVID-19 samples.

The assay was immunoSEQ multiplex PCR, and TCRdb's table has in-frame clones only and misses some. The sample comprises 200,000 to 300,000 clones, about nine tenths of which are singletons, and 3.7% rests with the top ten. V was shortened by 6 bases and J by 1 base, with 16 bases between the two germline ends. Germline V gene data show CDR1 as SNHLY and CDR2 as FYNNEI. The CDR3 has 15 residues. V is TRBV2 and J is TRBJ2-7; D not resolved. Material: peripheral blood. The TCR sequence derives from a woman between 40 and 55 years old with acute or convalescent COVID-19. CDR3 region: CASRTSDDRSYEQYV. The CDR3 DNA sequence: TGTGCCAGCAGGACGAGCGACGACCGATCCTACGAGCAGTACGTC.